This T cell receptor (beta chain) stems from a study of blood T cell repertoires in COVID-19. Study-wide context: COVID-19 samples, acute and convalescent, were from the United States, Italy and Spain. From T cells, B-cell-depleted T cells, or PBMCs came the material, which was cDNA or gDNA.

As originally analysed: Estimation of nucleated cell counts relied on the amplification of reference gene primers. Some clones are missing from TCRdb's copy, which holds only in-frame ones; the method was immunoSEQ multiplex PCR. V and J calls and clone size are as listed in that table; D and trimming were resolved from the DNA. The table has 200,000 to 250,000 clones, roughly 86% seen once. The CDR3 has 15 amino acids. The specimen sequenced was peripheral blood. This TCR was sampled from a woman between 40 and 55 years old with acute or convalescent COVID-19. The chain is built from TRBV1 and TRBJ2-2; the table's D call TRBD1 went unverified against the DNA. TRBV1 counts as a pseudogene. CDR3 nucleotide sequence: TGCACCAGCAGCCAAGGGTCAGGGGGCACCGGGGAGCTGTTTTTT. Its translation is CTSSQGSGGTGELFF.